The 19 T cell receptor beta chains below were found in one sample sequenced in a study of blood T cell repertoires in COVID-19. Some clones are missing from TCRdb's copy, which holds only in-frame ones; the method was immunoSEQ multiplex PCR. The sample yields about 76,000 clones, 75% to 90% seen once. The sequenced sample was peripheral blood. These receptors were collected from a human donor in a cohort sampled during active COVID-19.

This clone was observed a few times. CDR3 nucleotides: TGTGCCAGCAGCGCAGGTACAGGGGGCGTTGTCTATGAGCAGTTCTTC. The encoded protein is CASSAGTGGVVYEQFF. The chain uses TRBV7-2 and TRBJ2-1, with 9 bases aligning to TRBD1. The CDR3 loop spans 16 amino acids. CDR1 and CDR2 from the germline V gene are SGHTA and FQGNSA. Trimming cost V 5 bases and J 8 bases; bases outside gene matches: 13. Based on the CDR3 plus reference TRBV7-2 and TRBJ2-1, the full variable domain is GAGVSQSPSNKVTEKGKDVELRCDPISGHTALYWYRQSLGQGLEFLIYFQGNSAPDKSGLPSDRFSAERTGGSVSTLTIQRTQQEDSAVYLCASSAGTGGVVYEQFFGPGTRLTVL.

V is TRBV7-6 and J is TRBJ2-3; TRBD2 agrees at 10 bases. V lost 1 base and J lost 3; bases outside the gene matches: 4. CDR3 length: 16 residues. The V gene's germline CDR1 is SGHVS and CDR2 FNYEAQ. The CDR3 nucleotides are TGTGCCAGCAGCTTAGAGACTAGCGGGTTTACAGATACGCAGTATTTT. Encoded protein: CASSLETSGFTDTQYF.

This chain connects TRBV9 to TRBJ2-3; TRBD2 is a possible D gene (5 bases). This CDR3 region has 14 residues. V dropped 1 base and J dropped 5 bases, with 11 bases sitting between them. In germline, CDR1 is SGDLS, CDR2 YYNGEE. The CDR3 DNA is TGTGCCAGCAGCGTAAGCGGCCCCGGAGATACGCAGTATTTT. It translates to CASSVSGPGDTQYF.

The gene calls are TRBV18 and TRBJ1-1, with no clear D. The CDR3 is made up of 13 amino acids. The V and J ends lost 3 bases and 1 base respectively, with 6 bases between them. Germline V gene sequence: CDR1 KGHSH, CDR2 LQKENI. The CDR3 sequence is CASSPGRNTEAFF. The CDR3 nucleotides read TGTGCCAGCTCACCGGGGAGGAACACTGAAGCTTTCTTT.

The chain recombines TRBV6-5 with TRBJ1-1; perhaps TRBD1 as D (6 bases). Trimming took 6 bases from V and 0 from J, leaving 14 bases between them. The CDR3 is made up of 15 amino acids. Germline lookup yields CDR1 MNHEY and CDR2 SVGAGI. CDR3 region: CASRTRQDMNTEAFF. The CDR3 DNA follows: TGTGCCAGCAGAACACGACAGGACATGAACACTGAAGCTTTCTTT.

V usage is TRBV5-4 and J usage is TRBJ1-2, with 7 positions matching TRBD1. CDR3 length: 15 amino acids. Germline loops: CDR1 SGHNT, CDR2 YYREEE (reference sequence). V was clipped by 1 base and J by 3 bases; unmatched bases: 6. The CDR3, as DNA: TGTGCCAGCAGCTTGCAAAGCAGGGGGGACTATGGCTACACCTTC. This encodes CASSLQSRGDYGYTF.

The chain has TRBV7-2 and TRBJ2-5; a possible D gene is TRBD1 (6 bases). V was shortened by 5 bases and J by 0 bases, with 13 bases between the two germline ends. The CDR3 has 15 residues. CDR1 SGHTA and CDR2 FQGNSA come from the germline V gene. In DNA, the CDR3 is TGTGCCAGCAGCCTAACTTGGACAGACCAAGAGACCCAGTACTTC. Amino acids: CASSLTWTDQETQYF.

The CDR3 bases are TGTGCCAGCAGCTCAGACAGGGGGGGAATAGGCACTGAAGCTTTCTTT. Translation: CASSSDRGGIGTEAFF. This rearrangement joins TRBV7-2 to TRBJ1-1; 9 positions match TRBD1. The CDR3 is made up of 16 amino acids. Germline lookup yields CDR1 SGHTA and CDR2 FQGNSA. V lost 4 bases to trimming and J lost 4 bases; unmatched junction nucleotides: 10.

The CDR3 DNA reads TGCGCCAGCAGCCCGGACAGGGACACTGAAGCTTTCTTT. As protein: CASSPDRDTEAFF. This chain links TRBV5-1 with TRBJ1-1; 8 nucleotides align to TRBD1. The CDR3 loop spans 13 amino acids. Germline CDR1 is SGHRS and CDR2 is YFSETQ. Trimming cost V 4 bases and J 3 bases; bases outside gene matches: 2.

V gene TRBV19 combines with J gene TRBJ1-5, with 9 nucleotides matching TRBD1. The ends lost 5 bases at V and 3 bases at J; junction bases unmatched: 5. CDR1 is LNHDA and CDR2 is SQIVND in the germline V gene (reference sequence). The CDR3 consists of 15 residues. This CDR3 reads CASSLRTGVNQPQHF. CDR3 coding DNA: TGTGCCAGTAGTCTTCGGACAGGGGTCAATCAGCCCCAGCATTTT.

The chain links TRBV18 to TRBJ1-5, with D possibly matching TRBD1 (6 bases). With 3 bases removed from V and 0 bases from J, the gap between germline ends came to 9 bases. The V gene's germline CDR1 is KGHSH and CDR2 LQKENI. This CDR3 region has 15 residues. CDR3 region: CASSPGHNSNQPQHF. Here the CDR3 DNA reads TGTGCCAGCTCACCGGGACACAATAGCAATCAGCCCCAGCATTTT.

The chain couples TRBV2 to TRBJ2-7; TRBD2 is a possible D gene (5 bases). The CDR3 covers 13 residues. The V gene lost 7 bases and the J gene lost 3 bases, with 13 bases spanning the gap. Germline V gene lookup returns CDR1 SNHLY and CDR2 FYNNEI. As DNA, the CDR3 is TGTGCCAGCAAACGGGGTCCCGGCTACGAGCAGTACTTC. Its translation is CASKRGPGYEQYF. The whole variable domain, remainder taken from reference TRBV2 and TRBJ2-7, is EPEVTQTPSHQVTQMGQEVILRCVPISNHLYFYWYRQILGQKVEFLVSFYNNEISEKSEIFDDQFSVERPDGSNFTLKIRSTKLEDSAMYFCASKRGPGYEQYFGPGTRLTVT.

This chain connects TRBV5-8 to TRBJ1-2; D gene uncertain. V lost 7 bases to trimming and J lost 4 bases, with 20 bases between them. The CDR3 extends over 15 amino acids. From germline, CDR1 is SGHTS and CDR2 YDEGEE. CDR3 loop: CASVGEADYLYGYTF. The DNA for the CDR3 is TGTGCCAGCGTCGGGGAGGCAGACTACCTCTATGGCTACACCTTC.

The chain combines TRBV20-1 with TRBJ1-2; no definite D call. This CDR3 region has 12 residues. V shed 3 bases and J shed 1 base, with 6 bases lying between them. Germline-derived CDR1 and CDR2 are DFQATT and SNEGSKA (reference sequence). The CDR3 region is CSASPGNYGYTF. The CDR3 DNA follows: TGCAGTGCTAGTCCCGGTAACTATGGCTACACCTTC.

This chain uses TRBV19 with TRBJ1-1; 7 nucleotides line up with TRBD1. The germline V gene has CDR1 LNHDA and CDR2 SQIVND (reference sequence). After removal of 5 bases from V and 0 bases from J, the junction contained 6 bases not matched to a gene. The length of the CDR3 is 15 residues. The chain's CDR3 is CASSSRQGMNTEAFF. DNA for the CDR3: TGTGCCAGTAGTTCGAGACAGGGTATGAACACTGAAGCTTTCTTT.

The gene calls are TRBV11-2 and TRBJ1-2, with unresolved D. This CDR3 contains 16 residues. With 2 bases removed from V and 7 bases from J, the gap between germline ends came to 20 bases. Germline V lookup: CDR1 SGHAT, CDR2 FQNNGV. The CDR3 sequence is CASSLTPYDGGSGYTF. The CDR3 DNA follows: TGTGCCAGCAGCTTAACTCCCTACGACGGCGGCAGTGGCTACACCTTC.

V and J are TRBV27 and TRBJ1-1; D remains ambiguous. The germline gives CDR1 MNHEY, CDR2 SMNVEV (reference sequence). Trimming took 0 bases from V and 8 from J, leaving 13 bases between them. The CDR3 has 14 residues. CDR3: CASSLSLIAREAFF. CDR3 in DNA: TGTGCCAGCAGTTTATCCCTTATCGCGCGGGAAGCTTTCTTT.

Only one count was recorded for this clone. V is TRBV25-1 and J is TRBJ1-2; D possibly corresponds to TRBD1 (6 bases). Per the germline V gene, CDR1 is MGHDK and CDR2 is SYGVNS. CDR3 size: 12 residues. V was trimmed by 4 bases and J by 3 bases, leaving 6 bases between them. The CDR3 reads CASSGTDYGYTF. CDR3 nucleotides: TGTGCCAGCAGTGGGACAGACTATGGCTACACCTTC.

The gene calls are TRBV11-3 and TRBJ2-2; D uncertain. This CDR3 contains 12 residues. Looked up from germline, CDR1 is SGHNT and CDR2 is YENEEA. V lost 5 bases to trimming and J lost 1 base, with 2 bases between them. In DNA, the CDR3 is TGTGCCAGCAGCCAGAACACCGGGGAGCTGTTTTTT. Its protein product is CASSQNTGELFF.